The following is a T cell receptor beta chain sequence with its context. Its target is unknown. The CDR3 runs 16 residues. V was cut by 4 bases and J by 2 bases, with 13 bases left in between. The germline gives CDR1 SGHDT, CDR2 YYEEEE. The primer mix had 60 Vbeta and 13 Jbeta primers. Sequenced by immunoSEQ multiplex PCR; TCRdb stores in-frame clones only, minus some. The sample shows fewer than 250,000 clones, 70% to 80% of them seen only once. The data stem from a study of cytomegalovirus exposure and HLA in healthy donors. Broader study findings: Testing in vitro showed a few CMV-associated chains specific for CMV antigens.

The source material was PBMCs. The chain couples TRBV5-6 to TRBJ1-6, with a possible D match to TRBD1 (6 bases). The source is a woman aged 25 to 39 in good health and CMV-seropositive. CDR3 region: CASSIRGDTYNSPLHF. The CDR3 nucleotides read TGTGCCAGCAGCATCAGGGGAGACACCTATAATTCACCCCTCCACTTT.